The TCR beta chain described here comes from a study of OX40 agonist ivuxolimab in advanced cancers. Blood got drawn at baseline, again on cycle 4 day 1, and then on cycle 7 day 1. Produced via immunoSEQ multiplex PCR; TCRdb's table is partial and in-frame only. The data contain about 50,000 clones, roughly 80% of them singletons. The CDR3 is 16 amino acids. The V gene lost 5 bases and the J gene lost 4 bases, with 17 bases spanning the gap. Per the germline V gene, CDR1 is SGHTA and CDR2 is FQGTGA. The sample consisted of CD4+ or CD8+ T cells sorted from blood, taken in a trial of the OX40 agonist ivuxolimab. The chain combines TRBV7-3 with TRBJ2-2; possible D gene TRBD1, 6 bases. The TCR comes from an adult with an advanced solid tumor such as melanoma, head and neck, liver or kidney cancer. CDR3 coding DNA: TGTGCCAGCAGCCAAGGGGGTCAGGGGCGCACCGGGGAGCTGTTTTTT. It codes for CASSQGGQGRTGELFF.